This T cell receptor beta chain was identified during a study of blood T cell repertoires in COVID-19. This clone appeared a few times. Method: immunoSEQ multiplex PCR; TCRdb's copy keeps in-frame clones and lacks some. The table shows some 180,000 clones, with roughly 80% occurring only once. Trimming took off 1 base at V and 9 bases at J, with 14 bases between the two ends. CDR1 is SGDLS, CDR2 YYNGEE, per germline. This CDR3 is 15 amino acids long. This sequence was found in an elderly woman with COVID-19, enrolled during active disease. Material for sequencing was peripheral blood. The J gene is TRBJ1-6, the V gene TRBV9, with a possible D match to TRBD1 (5 bases). This CDR3 is CASSVSFREGSPLHF. The CDR3 coding sequence is TGTGCCAGCAGCGTAAGCTTCAGGGAAGGTTCACCCCTCCACTTT.